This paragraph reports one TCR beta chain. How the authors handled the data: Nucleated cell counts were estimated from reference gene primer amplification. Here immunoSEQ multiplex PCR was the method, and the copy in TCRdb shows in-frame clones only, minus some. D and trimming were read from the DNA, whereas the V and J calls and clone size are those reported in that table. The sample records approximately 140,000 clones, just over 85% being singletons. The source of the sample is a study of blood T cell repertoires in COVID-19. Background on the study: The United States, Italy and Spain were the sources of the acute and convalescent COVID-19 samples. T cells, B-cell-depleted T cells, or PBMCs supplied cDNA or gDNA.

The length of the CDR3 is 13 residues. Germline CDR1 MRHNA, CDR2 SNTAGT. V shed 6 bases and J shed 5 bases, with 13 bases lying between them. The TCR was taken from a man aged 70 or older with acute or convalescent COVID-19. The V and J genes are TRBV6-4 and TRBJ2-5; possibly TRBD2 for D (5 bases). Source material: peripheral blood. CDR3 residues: CASSSTGEETQYF. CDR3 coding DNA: TGTGCCAGCAGCAGCACCGGGGAGGAGACCCAGTACTTC.